The clone carrying this T cell receptor (beta chain) came up once. The antigen is undetermined. TCRdb's copy holds only in-frame clones and misses some; the assay was immunoSEQ multiplex PCR. Found here are about 110,000 clones, about 85% of them singletons; the top ten hold more than 1.5%. The sample originates from a study of cytomegalovirus exposure and HLA in healthy donors. Broader study findings: According to a subsequent analysis, TCR clusters from the first cohort were inclined to appear together in the roughly 110 validation repertoires. The investigators catalogued 150 to 200 TCR beta chains as cytomegalovirus-associated.

The ends lost 6 bases at V and 8 bases at J; junction bases unmatched: 6. Germline V gene lookup returns CDR1 SGHAT and CDR2 FQNNGV. The CDR3 loop spans 14 amino acids. This TCR was sampled from a woman between 18 and 29 years old in good health and CMV-seropositive. Sequenced input: PBMCs. The J gene is TRBJ1-6, the V gene TRBV11-2; 8 bases line up with TRBD1. CDR3 nucleotides: TGTGCCAGCAGATCCGGGACAGGTTATTCACCCCTCCACTTT. Protein sequence: CASRSGTGYSPLHF. Filled out from reference TRBV11-2 and TRBJ1-6, the complete variable domain reads EAGVAQSPRYKIIEKRQSVAFWCNPISGHATLYWYQQILGQGPKLLIQFQNNGVVDDSQLPKDRFSAERLKGVDSTLKIQPAKLEDSAVYLCASRSGTGYSPLHFGNGTRLTVT.